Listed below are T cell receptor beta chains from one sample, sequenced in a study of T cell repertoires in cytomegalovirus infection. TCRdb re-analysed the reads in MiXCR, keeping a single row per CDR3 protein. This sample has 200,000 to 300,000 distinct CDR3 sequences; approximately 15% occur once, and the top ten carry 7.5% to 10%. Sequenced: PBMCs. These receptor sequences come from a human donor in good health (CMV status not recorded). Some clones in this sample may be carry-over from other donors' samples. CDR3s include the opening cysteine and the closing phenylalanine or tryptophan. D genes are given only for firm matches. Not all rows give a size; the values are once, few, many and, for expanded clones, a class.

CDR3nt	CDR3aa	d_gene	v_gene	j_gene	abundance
TGTGCCAGCAGCTTGAGCGGGAGGAAAGACAATGAGCAGTTCTTC	CASSLSGRKDNEQFF	TRBD2	TRBV7-3	TRBJ2-1	many
TGTGCCAGCAGCCTTCATAAGAACACCGGGGAGCTGTTTTTT	CASSLHKNTGELFF	.	TRBV6-1	TRBJ2-2	many
TGCAGTGCCACGCAAAGGAGACTCAAAACCGGGGAGCTGTTTTTT	CSATQRRLKTGELFF	.	TRBV20-1	TRBJ2-2	.
TGTGCCAGCAGTGCAAAGGAGGTAGCTTTCTTT	CASSAKEVAFF	.	TRBV6-6	TRBJ1-1	.
TGTGCCAGCAGCTTGGCGGGTTTAGCGAATGAGCAGTTCTTC	CASSLAGLANEQFF	.	TRBV7-8	TRBJ2-1	many
TGCAGCGGCGAGCGGGGAAGGCAAGAGACCCAGTACTTC	CSGERGRQETQYF	TRBD2	TRBV29-1	TRBJ2-5	.
TGTGCCGTGTGTCTTCGCGGGACGGGGGGAGAGACCAAGTACTTC	CAVCLRGTGGETKYF	TRBD2	TRBV28	TRBJ2-5	.
TGTGCCAGCAGCCCACGCGGGGGAGGATCGACCGAGCAGTACTTC	CASSPRGGGSTEQYF	TRBD2	TRBV7-9	TRBJ2-7	many
TGTACCAGCAGCCCCACAGGATACACTGAAGCTTTCTTT	CTSSPTGYTEAFF	.	TRBV14	TRBJ1-1	.
TGTGCCAGCAGCGGCCAGGGGAGGGATAATTCACCCCTCCACTTT	CASSGQGRDNSPLHF	.	TRBV7-2	TRBJ1-6	many
TGTGCCAGCAGCCGGTACAGGGATCGGGTTAATGAAAAACTGTTTTTT	CASSRYRDRVNEKLFF	.	TRBV14	TRBJ1-4	.
TGTGCCAGCAGCTTGGACAGGGGGCGTGAAAAACTGTTTTTT	CASSLDRGREKLFF	TRBD1	TRBV7-2	TRBJ1-4	many
TGCAGCGTTGAAGATCTCAGCTATGGCTACACCTTC	CSVEDLSYGYTF	.	TRBV29-1	TRBJ1-2	.
TGTGCCAGCAGCCCGGGACTCTCTGGGGCCAACGTCCTGACTTTC	CASSPGLSGANVLTF	.	TRBV5-4	TRBJ2-6	.
TGCAGTGCCGGGCGGATCGGGACGACCCGACCTTTTAACACCGGGGAGCTGTTTTTT	CSAGRIGTTRPFNTGELFF	.	TRBV20-1	TRBJ2-2	many
TGTGCCAGCAGCCAAGATGTGGGCAGCATGACAAGGAATGAGCAGTTCTTC	CASSQDVGSMTRNEQFF	.	TRBV3-1	TRBJ2-1	many
TGTGCCAGCAGCTTAGTGACAGGGTTGGCTGAGCAGTTCTTC	CASSLVTGLAEQFF	TRBD1	TRBV7-9	TRBJ2-1	few
TGCGCCAGCAGCTCAGAACCGACAGTGCGGGTTAGGGAGCTGTTTTTT	CASSSEPTVRVRELFF	.	TRBV4-1	TRBJ2-2	.
TGTGCCAGCTCACCACAGGTTAATCAGCCCCAGCATTTT	CASSPQVNQPQHF	.	TRBV18	TRBJ1-5	many
TGTGCCAGCAGTCTTCGGCAGGGCCCCCCCGGGGCACCCCTCCACTTT	CASSLRQGPPGAPLHF	.	TRBV6-6	TRBJ1-6	few
TGTGCCAGTAGGCTTCGACAGGGGGGGGATACGCAGTATTTT	CASRLRQGGDTQYF	TRBD1	TRBV19	TRBJ2-3	.
TGCAGTGCTAGTGGAGCAACCTACGAGCAGTACTTC	CSASGATYEQYF	.	TRBV20-1	TRBJ2-7	.
TGTGCCAGCAGTGAAGCGCTTCACGGGATCGAGCAGTACTTC	CASSEALHGIEQYF	.	TRBV2	TRBJ2-7	.
TGTGCCAGCAGTGAATGGAGGGGTGACACAGATACGCAGTATTTT	CASSEWRGDTDTQYF	.	TRBV25-1	TRBJ2-3	.
TGCGCCGGGGTTGGTCGGCGGAACTACGAGCAGTACTTC	CAGVGRRNYEQYF	.	TRBV5-1	TRBJ2-7	few
TGCAGCGTGACCGGGACTAGCGGGAGAGTGGATACGCAGTATTTT	CSVTGTSGRVDTQYF	TRBD2	TRBV29-1	TRBJ2-3	few
TGTGCCAGTAGTCCAGGACTGGAATACAATGAGCAGTTCTTC	CASSPGLEYNEQFF	.	TRBV19	TRBJ2-1	few
TGTGCCAGCAGCTTAGAAGGGCTAGCGAGCTCCTACAATGAGCAGTTCTTC	CASSLEGLASSYNEQFF	.	TRBV7-2	TRBJ2-1	many
TGCAGTGCACCGACAGGGACAAAGGGCTACACCTTC	CSAPTGTKGYTF	TRBD1	TRBV20-1	TRBJ1-2	many
TGCGCCAGCAGCTTGGGCAGGGGCGCAGGAGAGACCCAGTACTTC	CASSLGRGAGETQYF	.	TRBV5-1	TRBJ2-5	.
TGTGCCACCAGCACTGCACAGGGGGACTATCAGCCCCAGCATTTT	CATSTAQGDYQPQHF	TRBD1	TRBV15	TRBJ1-5	few
TGTGCCAGCACCCGTCCGGGACAGGGGTACGAGCAGTACTTC	CASTRPGQGYEQYF	TRBD1	TRBV5-5	TRBJ2-7	.
TGTGCCAGCAGCGGCGGGGAGGAGACCCAGTACTTC	CASSGGEETQYF	.	TRBV7-2	TRBJ2-5	.
TGCAGCGTTGATCCAGCCCCGGGCACTGAAGCTTTCTTT	CSVDPAPGTEAFF	.	TRBV29-1	TRBJ1-1	many
TGTGCCAGCAGCTTATCGCAGGGCCAGCCCCAGCATTTT	CASSLSQGQPQHF	.	TRBV7-2	TRBJ1-5	many
TGCAGCGTTCAGTTGAACACTGAAGCTTTCTTT	CSVQLNTEAFF	.	TRBV29-1	TRBJ1-1	.
TGCAGTGCTAGAGATTTTAGCGGGGTATACAATGAGCAGTTCTTC	CSARDFSGVYNEQFF	TRBD2	TRBV20-1	TRBJ2-1	.
TGTGCCAGCAGTTACGGGCTAGCGGGCCCCCTGGGGCAGTTCTTC	CASSYGLAGPLGQFF	TRBD2	TRBV6-2/TRBV6-3	TRBJ2-1	.
TGCAGTGCTGGGGGAGCGGGAGGGCCCTATACGCAGTATTTT	CSAGGAGGPYTQYF	TRBD2	TRBV20-1	TRBJ2-3	.
TGCGCCAGCAGCTTAGAGGGGGCACGTAATCAGCCCCAGCATTTT	CASSLEGARNQPQHF	TRBD1	TRBV5-1	TRBJ1-5	few